This T cell receptor beta chain stems from a study of blood T cells in healthy people across ages. In its sample, this clonotype was seen many times. Trimming cost V 4 bases and J 0 bases, with 10 bases left between them. CDR3 size: 15 residues. Germline V gene data show CDR1 as KGHSH and CDR2 as LQKENI. Primed by a sample-barcoded 5' primer and a J-beta primer mix, a second PCR proceeded for 7 to 11 cycles. TCRdb redid the calling of the 5' RACE reads with MiXCR, one entry per CDR3 protein. The sample lists approximately 900,000 distinct CDR3 sequences, under 50% occurring once. Sequencing used blood. This clonotype was sampled from a man aged 25-45 years in good health. The rearrangement links TRBV18 to TRBJ2-1; D not certain. In DNA, the CDR3 is TGTGCCAGCTCACGGGATATGAGCTCCTACAATGAGCAGTTCTTC. As protein: CASSRDMSSYNEQFF.